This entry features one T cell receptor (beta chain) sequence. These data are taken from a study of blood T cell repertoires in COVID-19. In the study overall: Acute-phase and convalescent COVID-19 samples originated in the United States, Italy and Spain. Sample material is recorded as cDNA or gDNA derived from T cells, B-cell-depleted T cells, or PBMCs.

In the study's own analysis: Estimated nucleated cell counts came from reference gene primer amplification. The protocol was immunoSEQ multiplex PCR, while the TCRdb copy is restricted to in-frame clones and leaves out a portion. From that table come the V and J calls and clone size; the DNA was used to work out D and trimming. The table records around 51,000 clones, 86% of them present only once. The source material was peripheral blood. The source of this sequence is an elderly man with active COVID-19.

CDR3 bases: TGTGCCTGGAGTTCAAGCGGGACTAGTGTCTCCTACGAGCAGTACTTC. Protein product: CAWSSSGTSVSYEQYF. The chain combines TRBV30 with TRBJ2-7, with 8 bases that match TRBD2. This CDR3 is built from 16 residues. Trimming at V came to 2 bases and at J to 0 bases, leaving 9 bases not matched to a gene. Germline CDR1 is GTSNPN and CDR2 is SVGIG (reference sequence).